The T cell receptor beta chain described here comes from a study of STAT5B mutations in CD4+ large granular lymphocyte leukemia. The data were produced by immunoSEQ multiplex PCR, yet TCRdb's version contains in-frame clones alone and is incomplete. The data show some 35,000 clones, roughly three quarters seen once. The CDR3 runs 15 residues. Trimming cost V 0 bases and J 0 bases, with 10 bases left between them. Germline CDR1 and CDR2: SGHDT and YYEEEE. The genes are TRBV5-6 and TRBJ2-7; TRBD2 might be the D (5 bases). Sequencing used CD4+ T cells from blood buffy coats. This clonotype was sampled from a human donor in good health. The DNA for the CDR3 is TGTGCCAGCAGCTTGGTGCCGGGGAGCTCCTACGAGCAGTACTTC. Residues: CASSLVPGSSYEQYF.